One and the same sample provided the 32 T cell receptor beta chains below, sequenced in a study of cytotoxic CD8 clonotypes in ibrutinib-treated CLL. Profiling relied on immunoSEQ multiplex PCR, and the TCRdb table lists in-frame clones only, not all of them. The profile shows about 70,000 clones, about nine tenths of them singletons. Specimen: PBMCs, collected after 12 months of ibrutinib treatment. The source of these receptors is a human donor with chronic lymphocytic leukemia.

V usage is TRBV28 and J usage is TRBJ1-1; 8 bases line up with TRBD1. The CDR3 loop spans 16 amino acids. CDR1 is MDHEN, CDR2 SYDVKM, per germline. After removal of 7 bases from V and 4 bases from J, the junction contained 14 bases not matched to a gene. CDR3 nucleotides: TGTGCCAGCACCCCGGACAGGGCCGGCGGGGTCACTGAAGCTTTCTTT. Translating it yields CASTPDRAGGVTEAFF.

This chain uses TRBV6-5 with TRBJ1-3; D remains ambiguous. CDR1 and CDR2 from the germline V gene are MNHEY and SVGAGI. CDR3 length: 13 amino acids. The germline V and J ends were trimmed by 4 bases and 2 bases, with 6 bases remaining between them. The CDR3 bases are TGTGCCAGCAGTTCAGACACTGGAAACACCATATATTTT. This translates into CASSSDTGNTIYF.

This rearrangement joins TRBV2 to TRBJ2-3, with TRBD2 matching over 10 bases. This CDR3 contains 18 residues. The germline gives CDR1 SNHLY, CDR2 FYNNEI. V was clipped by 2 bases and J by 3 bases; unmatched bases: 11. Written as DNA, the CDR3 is TGTGCCAGCAGTGAAAGTTTAACTAGCGGGGAGAGGACAGATACGCAGTATTTT. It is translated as CASSESLTSGERTDTQYF.

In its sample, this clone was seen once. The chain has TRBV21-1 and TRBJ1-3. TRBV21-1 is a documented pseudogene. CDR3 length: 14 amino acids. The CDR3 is CASSKTPPGNTIYF. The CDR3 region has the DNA TGTGCCAGCAGCAAAACCCCCCCTGGAAACACCATATATTTT.

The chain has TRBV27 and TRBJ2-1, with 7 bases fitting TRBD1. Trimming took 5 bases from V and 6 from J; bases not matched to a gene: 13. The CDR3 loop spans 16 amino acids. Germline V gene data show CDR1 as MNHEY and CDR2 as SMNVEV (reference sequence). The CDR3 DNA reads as TGTGCCAGCAGTCCCCTCCATAAGGGACAGCGCAATGAGCAGTTCTTC. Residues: CASSPLHKGQRNEQFF.

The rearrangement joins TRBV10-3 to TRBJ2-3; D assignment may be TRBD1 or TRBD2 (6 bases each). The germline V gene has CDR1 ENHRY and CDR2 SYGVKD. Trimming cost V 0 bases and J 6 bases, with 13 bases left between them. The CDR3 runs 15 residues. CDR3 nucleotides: TGTGCCATCAGTGAGTCGTCGGGGGCAGTGGATACGCAGTATTTT. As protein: CAISESSGAVDTQYF.

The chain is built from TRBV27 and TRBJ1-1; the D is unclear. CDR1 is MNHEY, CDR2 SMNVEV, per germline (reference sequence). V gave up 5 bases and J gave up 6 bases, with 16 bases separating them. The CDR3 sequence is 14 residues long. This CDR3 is CASSPYTALAEAFF. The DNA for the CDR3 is TGTGCCAGCAGTCCCTACACTGCCCTCGCTGAAGCTTTCTTT.

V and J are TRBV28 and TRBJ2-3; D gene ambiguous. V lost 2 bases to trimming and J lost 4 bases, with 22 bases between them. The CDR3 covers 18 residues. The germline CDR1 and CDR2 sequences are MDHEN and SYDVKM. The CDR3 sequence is CASSLRPAPTYFADTQYF. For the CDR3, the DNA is TGTGCCAGCAGTTTACGTCCAGCACCGACCTATTTCGCAGATACGCAGTATTTT. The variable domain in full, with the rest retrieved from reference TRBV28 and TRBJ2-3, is DVKVTQSSRYLVKRTGEKVFLECVQDMDHENMFWYRQDPGLGLRLIYFSYDVKMKEKGDIPEGYSVSREKKERFSLILESASTNQTSMYLCASSLRPAPTYFADTQYFGPGTRLTVL.

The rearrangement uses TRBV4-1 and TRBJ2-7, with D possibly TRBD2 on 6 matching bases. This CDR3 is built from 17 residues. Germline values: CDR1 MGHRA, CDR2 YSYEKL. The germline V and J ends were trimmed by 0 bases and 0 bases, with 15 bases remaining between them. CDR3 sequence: CASSQDSERASSYEQYF. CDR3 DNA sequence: TGCGCCAGCAGCCAAGATTCGGAGCGGGCGAGCTCCTACGAGCAGTACTTC.

The CDR3 DNA reads TGTGCCAGCAGCCCCGCCCTGTATGGCTACACCTTC. It is translated as CASSPALYGYTF. The genes are TRBV9 and TRBJ1-2; D is unclear. With 4 bases removed from V and 5 bases from J, the gap between germline ends came to 9 bases. Germline values: CDR1 SGDLS, CDR2 YYNGEE. The CDR3 consists of 12 residues.

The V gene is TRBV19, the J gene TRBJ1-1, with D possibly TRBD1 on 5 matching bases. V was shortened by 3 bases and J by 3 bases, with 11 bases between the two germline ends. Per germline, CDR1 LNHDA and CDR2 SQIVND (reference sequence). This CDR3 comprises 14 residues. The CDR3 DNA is TGTGCCAGTAGTATGAGGGGAGAGGACACTGAAGCTTTCTTT. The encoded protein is CASSMRGEDTEAFF.

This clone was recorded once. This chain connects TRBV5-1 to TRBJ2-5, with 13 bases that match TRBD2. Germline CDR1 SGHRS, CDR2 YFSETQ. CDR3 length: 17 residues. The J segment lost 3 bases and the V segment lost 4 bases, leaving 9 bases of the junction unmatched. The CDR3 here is CASSPIYGTSGEETQYF. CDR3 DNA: TGCGCCAGCAGCCCAATTTATGGGACTAGCGGGGAAGAGACCCAGTACTTC.

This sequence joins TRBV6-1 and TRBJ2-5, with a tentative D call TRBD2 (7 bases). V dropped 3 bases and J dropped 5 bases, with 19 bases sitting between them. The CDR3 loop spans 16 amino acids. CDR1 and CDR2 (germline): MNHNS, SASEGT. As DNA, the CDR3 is TGTGCCAGCAGTGACGGGACTACTCCCCAGGGGGAGACCCAGTACTTC. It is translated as CASSDGTTPQGETQYF.

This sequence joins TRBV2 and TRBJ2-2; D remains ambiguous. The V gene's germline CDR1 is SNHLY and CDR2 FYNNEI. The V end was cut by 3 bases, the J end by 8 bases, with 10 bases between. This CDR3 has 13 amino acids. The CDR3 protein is CASSEPFKGELFF. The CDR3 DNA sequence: TGTGCCAGCAGTGAGCCTTTTAAGGGGGAGCTGTTTTTT.

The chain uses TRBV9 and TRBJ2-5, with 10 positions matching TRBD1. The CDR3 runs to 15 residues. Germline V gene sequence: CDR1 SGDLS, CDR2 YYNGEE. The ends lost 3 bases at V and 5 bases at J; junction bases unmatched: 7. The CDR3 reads CASSAQTGGGETQYF. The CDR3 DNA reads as TGTGCCAGCAGCGCACAGACAGGGGGCGGGGAGACCCAGTACTTC.

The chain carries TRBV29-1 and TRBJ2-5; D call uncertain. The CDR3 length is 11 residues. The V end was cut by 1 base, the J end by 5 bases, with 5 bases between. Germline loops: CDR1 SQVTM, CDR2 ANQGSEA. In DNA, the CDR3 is TGCAGCGTTGAAGGTGGGGAGACCCAGTACTTC. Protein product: CSVEGGETQYF. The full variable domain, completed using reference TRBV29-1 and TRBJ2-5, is SAVISQKPSRDICQRGTSLTIQCQVDSQVTMMFWYRQQPGQSLTLIATANQGSEATYESGFVIDKFPISRPNLTFSTLTVSNMSPEDSSIYLCSVEGGETQYFGPGTRLLVL.

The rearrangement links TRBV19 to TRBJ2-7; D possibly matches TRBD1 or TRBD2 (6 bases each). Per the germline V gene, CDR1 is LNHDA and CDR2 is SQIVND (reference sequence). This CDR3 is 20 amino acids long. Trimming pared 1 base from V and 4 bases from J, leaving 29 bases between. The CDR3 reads CASSIGSLGAVSEEGYEQYF. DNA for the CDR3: TGTGCCAGTAGTATAGGGTCGTTGGGGGCCGTAAGCGAGGAGGGATACGAGCAGTACTTC. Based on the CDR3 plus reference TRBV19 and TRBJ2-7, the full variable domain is DGGITQSPKYLFRKEGQNVTLSCEQNLNHDAMYWYRQDPGQGLRLIYYSQIVNDFQKGDIAEGYSVSREKKESFPLTVTSAQKNPTAFYLCASSIGSLGAVSEEGYEQYFGPGTRLTVT.

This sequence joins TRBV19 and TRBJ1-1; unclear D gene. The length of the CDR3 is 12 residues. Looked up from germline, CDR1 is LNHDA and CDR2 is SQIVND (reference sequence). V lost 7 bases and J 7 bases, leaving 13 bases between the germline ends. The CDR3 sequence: CASISIAREAFF. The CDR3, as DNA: TGTGCCAGTATTTCCATCGCGCGTGAAGCTTTCTTT. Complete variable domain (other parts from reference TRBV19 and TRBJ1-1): DGGITQSPKYLFRKEGQNVTLSCEQNLNHDAMYWYRQDPGQGLRLIYYSQIVNDFQKGDIAEGYSVSREKKESFPLTVTSAQKNPTAFYLCASISIAREAFFGQGTRLTVV.

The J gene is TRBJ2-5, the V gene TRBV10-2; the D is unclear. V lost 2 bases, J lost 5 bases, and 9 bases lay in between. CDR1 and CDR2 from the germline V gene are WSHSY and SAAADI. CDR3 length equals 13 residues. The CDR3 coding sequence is TGCGCCAGCAGTGAGCCCGGGTGGGAGACCCAGTACTTC. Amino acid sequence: CASSEPGWETQYF.

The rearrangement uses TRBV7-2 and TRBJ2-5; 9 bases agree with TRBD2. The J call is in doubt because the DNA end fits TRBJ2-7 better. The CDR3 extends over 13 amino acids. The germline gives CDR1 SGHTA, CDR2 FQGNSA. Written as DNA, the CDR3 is TGTGCCAGCAGCTTTAGCGGGAGCTACGAGCAGTACTTC. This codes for CASSFSGSYEQYF.

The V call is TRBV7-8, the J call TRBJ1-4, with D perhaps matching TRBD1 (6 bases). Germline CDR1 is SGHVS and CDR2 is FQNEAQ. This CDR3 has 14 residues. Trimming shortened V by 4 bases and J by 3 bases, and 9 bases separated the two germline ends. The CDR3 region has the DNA TGTGCCAGCAGCTACGACAGGTCTAATGAAAAACTGTTTTTT. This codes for CASSYDRSNEKLFF.

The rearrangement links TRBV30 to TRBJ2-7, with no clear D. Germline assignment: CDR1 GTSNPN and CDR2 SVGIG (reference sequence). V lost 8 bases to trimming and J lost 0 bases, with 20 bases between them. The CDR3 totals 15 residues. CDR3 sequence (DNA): TGTGCCCCCCCCCGGCTACTACATAGCTCCTACGAGCAGTACTTC. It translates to CAPPRLLHSSYEQYF.

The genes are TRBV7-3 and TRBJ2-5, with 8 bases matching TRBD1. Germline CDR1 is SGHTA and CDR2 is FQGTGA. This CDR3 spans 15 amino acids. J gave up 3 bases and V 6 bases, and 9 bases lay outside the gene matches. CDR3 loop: CASSIGQGFEETQYF. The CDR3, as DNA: TGTGCCAGCAGTATAGGACAGGGTTTCGAAGAGACCCAGTACTTC. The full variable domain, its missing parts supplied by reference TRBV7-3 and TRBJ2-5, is GAGVSQTPSNKVTEKGKYVELRCDPISGHTALYWYRQSLGQGPEFLIYFQGTGAADDSGLPNDRFFAVRPEGSVSTLKIQRTERGDSAVYLCASSIGQGFEETQYFGPGTRLLVL.

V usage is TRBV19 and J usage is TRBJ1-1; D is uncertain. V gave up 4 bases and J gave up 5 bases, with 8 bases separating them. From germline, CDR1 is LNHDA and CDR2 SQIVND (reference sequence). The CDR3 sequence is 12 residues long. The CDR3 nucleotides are TGTGCCAGTAGTAGCCTTACAACTGAAGCTTTCTTT. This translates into CASSSLTTEAFF.

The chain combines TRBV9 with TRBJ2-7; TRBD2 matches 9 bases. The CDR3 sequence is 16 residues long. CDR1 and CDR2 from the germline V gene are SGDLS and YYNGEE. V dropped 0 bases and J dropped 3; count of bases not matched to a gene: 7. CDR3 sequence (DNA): TGTGCCAGCAGCGTAGCGGGACTAGCAAGTGGCTACGAGCAGTACTTC. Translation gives CASSVAGLASGYEQYF.

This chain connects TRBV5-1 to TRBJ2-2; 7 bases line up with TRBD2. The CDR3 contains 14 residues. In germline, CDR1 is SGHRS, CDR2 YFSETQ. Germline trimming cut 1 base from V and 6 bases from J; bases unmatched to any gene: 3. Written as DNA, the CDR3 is TGCGCCAGCAGCTTGATGACTAGCTCCGGGGAGCTGTTTTTT. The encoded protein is CASSLMTSSGELFF. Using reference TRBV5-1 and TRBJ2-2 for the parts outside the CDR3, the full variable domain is KAGVTQTPRYLIKTRGQQVTLSCSPISGHRSVSWYQQTPGQGLQFLFEYFSETQRNKGNFPGRFSGRQFSNSRSEMNVSTLELGDSALYLCASSLMTSSGELFFGEGSRLTVL.

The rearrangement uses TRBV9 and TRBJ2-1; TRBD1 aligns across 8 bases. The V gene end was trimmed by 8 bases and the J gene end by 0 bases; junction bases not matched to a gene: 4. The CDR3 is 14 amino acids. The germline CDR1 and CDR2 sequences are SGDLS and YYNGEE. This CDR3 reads CASDTGGSYNEQFF. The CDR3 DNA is TGTGCCAGTGATACAGGGGGCTCCTACAATGAGCAGTTCTTC.

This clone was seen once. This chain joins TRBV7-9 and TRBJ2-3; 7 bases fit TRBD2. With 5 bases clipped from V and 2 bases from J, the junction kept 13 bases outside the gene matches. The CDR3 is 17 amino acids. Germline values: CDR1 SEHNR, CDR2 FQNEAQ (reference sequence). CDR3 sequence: CASSTGWAGADTDTQYF. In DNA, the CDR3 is TGTGCCAGCAGCACCGGATGGGCGGGAGCGGACACAGATACGCAGTATTTT.

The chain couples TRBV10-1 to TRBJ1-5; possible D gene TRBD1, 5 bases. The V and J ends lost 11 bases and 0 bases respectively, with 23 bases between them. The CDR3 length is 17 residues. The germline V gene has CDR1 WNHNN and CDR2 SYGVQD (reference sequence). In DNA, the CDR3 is TGCGCCGAGAGGGACCAGTCGGCGCCATATAGCAATCAGCCCCAGCATTTT. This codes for CAERDQSAPYSNQPQHF.

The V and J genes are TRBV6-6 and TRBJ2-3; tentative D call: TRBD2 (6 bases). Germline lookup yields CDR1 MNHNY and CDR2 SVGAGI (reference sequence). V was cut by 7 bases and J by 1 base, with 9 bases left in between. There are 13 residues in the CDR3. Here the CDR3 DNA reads TGTGCCAGCACCCCGGGAGGCACAGATACGCAGTATTTT. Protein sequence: CASTPGGTDTQYF.

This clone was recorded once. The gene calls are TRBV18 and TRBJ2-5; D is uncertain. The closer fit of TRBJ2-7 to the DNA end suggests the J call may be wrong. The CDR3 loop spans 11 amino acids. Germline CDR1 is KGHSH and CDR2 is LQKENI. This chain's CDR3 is CASSPLSEQYF. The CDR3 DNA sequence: TGTGCCAGCTCACCACTCAGCGAGCAGTACTTC.

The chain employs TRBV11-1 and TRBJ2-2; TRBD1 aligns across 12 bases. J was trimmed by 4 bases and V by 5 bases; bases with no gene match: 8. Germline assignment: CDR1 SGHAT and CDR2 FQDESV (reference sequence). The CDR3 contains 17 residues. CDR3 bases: TGTGCCAGCAGCATTAGGGGACAGGGGGCACCCACCGGGGAGCTGTTTTTT. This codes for CASSIRGQGAPTGELFF.